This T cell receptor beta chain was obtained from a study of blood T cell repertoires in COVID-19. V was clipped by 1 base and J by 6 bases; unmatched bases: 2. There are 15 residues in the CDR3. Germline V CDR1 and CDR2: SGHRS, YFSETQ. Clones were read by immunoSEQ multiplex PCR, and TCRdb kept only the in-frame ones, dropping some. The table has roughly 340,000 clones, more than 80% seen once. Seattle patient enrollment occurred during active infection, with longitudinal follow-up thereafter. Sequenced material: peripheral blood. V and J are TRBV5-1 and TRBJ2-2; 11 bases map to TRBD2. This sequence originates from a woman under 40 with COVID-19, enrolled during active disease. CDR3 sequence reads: CASSLNSGGAGELFF. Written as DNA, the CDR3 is TGCGCCAGCAGCTTGAATAGCGGGGGGGCCGGGGAGCTGTTTTTT. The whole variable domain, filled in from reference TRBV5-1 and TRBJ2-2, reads KAGVTQTPRYLIKTRGQQVTLSCSPISGHRSVSWYQQTPGQGLQFLFEYFSETQRNKGNFPGRFSGRQFSNSRSEMNVSTLELGDSALYLCASSLNSGGAGELFFGEGSRLTVL.